The 14 T cell receptor beta chains in this list originate from one sample, sequenced in a study of identical twins. From the 5' RACE reads, TCRdb called clonotypes with MiXCR, one entry per CDR3 protein. The top ten hold approximately 0.96% of the sample, which has 690,000 or so distinct CDR3 sequences, around 8.6% seen once. The sample also formed part of further work on yellow fever vaccine responses in identical twins.

Input material: PBMCs. These receptors were taken from a woman aged 18-30 years in good health.

This clonotype was picked up many times. The genes are TRBV6-4 and TRBJ2-1; 11 positions match TRBD2. Per germline, CDR1 MRHNA and CDR2 SNTAGT. V lost 2 bases, J lost 6 bases, and 3 bases stayed unmatched. The CDR3 runs 15 residues. The CDR3 sequence is CASSDETSGGNEQFF. CDR3 bases: TGTGCCAGCAGTGACGAAACTAGCGGGGGCAATGAGCAGTTCTTC.

The J gene is TRBJ2-1, the V gene TRBV11-2, with D possibly matching TRBD2 (5 bases). This CDR3 region has 14 residues. V was shortened by 5 bases and J by 5 bases, with 13 bases between the two germline ends. CDR1 is SGHAT, CDR2 FQNNGV, per germline. The CDR3 DNA is TGTGCCAGCAGCCCCGCAACTAGGAACAATGAGCAGTTCTTC. Residues: CASSPATRNNEQFF.

This clonotype was counted ten times or more. The rearrangement links TRBV5-6 to TRBJ2-1; D not resolved. CDR1 SGHDT and CDR2 YYEEEE come from the germline V gene. The CDR3 is 13 amino acids. Trimming stripped 0 bases from V and 8 bases from J, with 9 bases between. CDR3 sequence (DNA): TGTGCCAGCAGCTTGGTGGGGAAGGATGAGCAGTTCTTC. This encodes CASSLVGKDEQFF.

This clonotype was observed many times. The chain links TRBV4-3 to TRBJ2-2; D is ambiguous. Germline V gene sequence: CDR1 LGHNA, CDR2 YSLEER. CDR3 length equals 15 residues. The V end lost 0 bases, the J end lost 4 bases, and 9 bases lay between the germline ends. The DNA of the CDR3 is TGCGCCAGCAGCCAAGAAAGACTCCTCACCGGGGAGCTGTTTTTT. Its protein is CASSQERLLTGELFF.

The chain recombines TRBV20-1 with TRBJ2-3; D call uncertain. V gave up 2 bases and J gave up 0 bases, with 18 bases separating them. The CDR3 spans 17 residues. From germline, CDR1 is DFQATT and CDR2 SNEGSKA (reference sequence). The CDR3 region has the DNA TGCAGTGCTAGACAACCTCTGAGAAGGCAGAGCACAGATACGCAGTATTTT. Its translation: CSARQPLRRQSTDTQYF.

This sequence joins TRBV20-1 and TRBJ2-1; 9 positions match TRBD2. The trim removed 1 base at V and 8 bases at J, leaving 21 bases unmatched. The CDR3 loop spans 19 amino acids. Germline V gene data show CDR1 as DFQATT and CDR2 as SNEGSKA (reference sequence). CDR3: CSARAGGGLAGALYDEQFF. The CDR3 bases are TGCAGTGCTAGAGCCGGCGGTGGGTTAGCGGGAGCTTTGTACGATGAGCAGTTCTTC.

The count of this clonotype is one. This clone may be a read error of a much larger clone one base away. The rearrangement links TRBV29-1 to TRBJ2-7; no clear D. The V gene lost 0 bases and the J gene lost 6 bases, with 12 bases spanning the gap. CDR1 and CDR2 (germline): SQVTM, ANQGSEA. CDR3 length: 13 amino acids. This chain's CDR3 is CSVEDQDRSEQYF. CDR3 coding DNA: TGCAGCGTTGAAGATCAAGATAGATCCGAGCAGTACTTC.

This clonotype appeared a few times. The rearrangement links TRBV7-3 to TRBJ2-7; the match to TRBD2 covers 8 bases. The CDR3 covers 16 residues. CDR1 is SGHTA and CDR2 is FQGTGA in the germline V gene. V dropped 0 bases and J dropped 6; count of bases not matched to a gene: 10. The CDR3 sequence is CASSLTVGGGPSEQYF. DNA for the CDR3: TGTGCCAGCAGCTTAACGGTGGGCGGGGGGCCCTCCGAGCAGTACTTC. Full variable domain (remainder filled in from reference TRBV7-3 and TRBJ2-7): GAGVSQTPSNKVTEKGKYVELRCDPISGHTALYWYRQSLGQGPEFLIYFQGTGAADDSGLPNDRFFAVRPEGSVSTLKIQRTERGDSAVYLCASSLTVGGGPSEQYFGPGTRLTVT.

This clonotype has more than one count but fewer than ten. V gene TRBV5-6 combines with J gene TRBJ2-1, with D perhaps matching TRBD1 or TRBD2 (6 bases each). The CDR3 totals 15 residues. Germline V gene data show CDR1 as SGHDT and CDR2 as YYEEEE. V lost 5 bases, J lost 1 base, and 13 bases lay in between. The CDR3 reads CASSLRGLSYNEQFF. CDR3 bases: TGTGCCAGCAGTTTACGGGGGCTTTCCTACAATGAGCAGTTCTTC.

There are many counts of this clonotype. An end of the junction does not agree with germline; a read error may underlie this. The V and J genes are TRBV5-1 and TRBJ1-6; 8 bases align to TRBD1. The germline V gene encodes CDR1 SGHRS and CDR2 YFSETQ. This CDR3 spans 14 amino acids. The CDR3 bases are TGTGCCAGCAGTTTAGGACAGGGCGATTCACCCCTCCACTTT. Translating gives CASSLGQGDSPLHF. The full variable domain, rest sourced from reference TRBV5-1 and TRBJ1-6, is KAGVTQTPRYLIKTRGQQVTLSCSPISGHRSVSWYQQTPGQGLQFLFEYFSETQRNKGNFPGRFSGRQFSNSRSEMNVSTLELGDSALYLCASSLGQGDSPLHFGNGTRLTVT.

The chain carries TRBV19 and TRBJ2-1; 13 positions agree with TRBD2. CDR1 and CDR2 (germline): LNHDA, SQIVND (reference sequence). V gave up 4 bases and J gave up 9 bases; unmatched junction bases: 6. The CDR3 spans 15 residues. CDR3 DNA: TGTGCCAGTAGTAACGGACTAGCGGGGGTATCTGAGCAGTTCTTC. Amino acids: CASSNGLAGVSEQFF.

This clonotype appeared many times. The rearrangement links TRBV3-1 to TRBJ2-5; D is possibly TRBD2 (6 bases). Trimming removed 11 bases from V and 4 bases from J, with 11 bases in between. The germline CDR1 and CDR2 sequences are LGHDT and YNNKEL (reference sequence). The CDR3 totals 11 residues. The CDR3 loop reads CAAGSGETQYF. The CDR3 nucleotides read TGTGCCGCGGGGTCGGGAGAGACCCAGTACTTC.

The rearrangement joins TRBV12-3 or TRBV12-4 to TRBJ2-1; 10 bases fit TRBD1. Trimming removed 6 bases from V and 3 bases from J; junction bases left unmatched: 8. CDR3 length: 16 residues. The CDR3 region has the DNA TGTGCCAGCAGCCTGCCGAGGACAGGGGGCTACAATGAGCAGTTCTTC. It yields the protein CASSLPRTGGYNEQFF.

This clonotype was counted a few times. This chain connects TRBV20-1 to TRBJ2-7; 8 bases map to TRBD1. Trimming took 6 bases from V and 4 from J; bases not matched to a gene: 17. Looked up from germline, CDR1 is DFQATT and CDR2 is SNEGSKA (reference sequence). This CDR3 is 16 amino acids long. The CDR3 sequence is CSALGQGRIIGYEQYF. The CDR3 nucleotides read TGCAGTGCCCTCGGACAGGGAAGAATTATTGGTTACGAGCAGTACTTC.